This T cell receptor beta chain comes out of a study of Ad26.COV2.S vaccination and SARS-CoV-2 variants. Overall study results and limits: Those who received the vaccine showed greater spike-specific TCR breadth than those given placebo. Non-spike TCR breadth showed similarity between vaccine and placebo recipients. Researchers cautioned that TCR breadth and depth analyses may have underestimated total T cell responses. Reported findings describe substantial breadth in spike-specific CD8+ and CD4+ T cell responses following vaccination.

In germline, CDR1 is MDHEN, CDR2 SYDVKM. The germline V and J ends were trimmed by 4 bases and 1 base, with 14 bases remaining between them. The CDR3 consists of 15 residues. Measured with immunoSEQ multiplex PCR; TCRdb has only the in-frame clones, and not every one. The repertoire holds approximately 140,000 clones, with roughly 90% as singletons. As for this clone: Its antigen is as yet unknown.

The TCR was taken from a human donor who had recovered from COVID-19. This chain connects TRBV28 to TRBJ2-7, with D uncertain. The material was peripheral blood, obtained after recovery from COVID-19. The CDR3 DNA reads TGTGCCAGCAGTTCCCTCGCCAGACGGTCCTACGAGCAGTACTTC. It is translated as CASSSLARRSYEQYF. The entire variable domain, with the rest obtained from reference TRBV28 and TRBJ2-7, is as follows: DVKVTQSSRYLVKRTGEKVFLECVQDMDHENMFWYRQDPGLGLRLIYFSYDVKMKEKGDIPEGYSVSREKKERFSLILESASTNQTSMYLCASSSLARRSYEQYFGPGTRLTVT.